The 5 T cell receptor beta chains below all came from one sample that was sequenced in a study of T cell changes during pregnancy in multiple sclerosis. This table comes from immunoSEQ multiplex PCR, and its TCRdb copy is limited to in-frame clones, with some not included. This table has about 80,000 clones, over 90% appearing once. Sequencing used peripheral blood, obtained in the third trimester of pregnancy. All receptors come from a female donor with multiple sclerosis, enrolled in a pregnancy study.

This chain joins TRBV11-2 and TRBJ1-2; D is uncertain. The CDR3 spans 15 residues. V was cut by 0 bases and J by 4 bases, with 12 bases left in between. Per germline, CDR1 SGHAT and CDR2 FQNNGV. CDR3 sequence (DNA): TGTGCCAGCAGCTTAGAGGGTAGAGGGAGCTATGGCTACACCTTC. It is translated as CASSLEGRGSYGYTF. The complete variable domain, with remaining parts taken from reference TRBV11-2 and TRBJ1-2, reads EAGVAQSPRYKIIEKRQSVAFWCNPISGHATLYWYQQILGQGPKLLIQFQNNGVVDDSQLPKDRFSAERLKGVDSTLKIQPAKLEDSAVYLCASSLEGRGSYGYTFGSGTRLTVV.

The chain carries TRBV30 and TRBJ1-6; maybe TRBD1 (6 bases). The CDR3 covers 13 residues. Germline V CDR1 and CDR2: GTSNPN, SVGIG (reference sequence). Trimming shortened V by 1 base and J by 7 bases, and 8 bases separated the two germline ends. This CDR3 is CAWSGGTNSPLHF. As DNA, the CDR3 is TGTGCCTGGAGTGGGGGGACAAATTCACCCCTCCACTTT.

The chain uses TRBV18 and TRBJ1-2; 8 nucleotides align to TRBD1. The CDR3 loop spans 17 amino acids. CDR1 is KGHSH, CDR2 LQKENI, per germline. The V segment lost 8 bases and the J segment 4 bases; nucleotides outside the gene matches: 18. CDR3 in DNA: TGTGCCAGCACCTCGGACAGGGAGGCGTCTTTGCGCTATGGCTACACCTTC. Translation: CASTSDREASLRYGYTF. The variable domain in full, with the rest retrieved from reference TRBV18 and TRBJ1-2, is NAGVMQNPRHLVRRRGQEARLRCSPMKGHSHVYWYRQLPEEGLKFMVYLQKENIIDESGMPKERFSAEFPKEGPSILRIQQVVRGDSAAYFCASTSDREASLRYGYTFGSGTRLTVV.

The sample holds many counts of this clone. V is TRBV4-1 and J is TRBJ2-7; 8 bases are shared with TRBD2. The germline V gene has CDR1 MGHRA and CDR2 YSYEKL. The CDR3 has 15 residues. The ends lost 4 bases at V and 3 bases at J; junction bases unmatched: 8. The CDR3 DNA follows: TGCGCCAGCAGCCCGCGGCGGGGGGTCGTCTACGAGCAGTACTTC. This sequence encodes CASSPRRGVVYEQYF.

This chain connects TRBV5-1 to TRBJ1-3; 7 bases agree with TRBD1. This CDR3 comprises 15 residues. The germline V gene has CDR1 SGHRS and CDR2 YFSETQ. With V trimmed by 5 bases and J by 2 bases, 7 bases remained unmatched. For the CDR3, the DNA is TGCGCCAGCAGGGCTGACAGGGCCCCTGGAAACACCATATATTTT. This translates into CASRADRAPGNTIYF.